This is a list of T cell receptor beta chains from one sample in a study of cytomegalovirus exposure and HLA in healthy donors. Measured with immunoSEQ multiplex PCR; TCRdb has only the in-frame clones, and not every one. Found here are 250,000 to 350,000 clones, roughly 90% of them singletons; the top ten hold less than 4.5%. The sequencing input was PBMCs. Receptors originate from a man aged 40-49 years in good health and CMV-seropositive. The CDR3 runs from the conserved cysteine through the conserved F or W. The order of the fields is V gene, J gene, CDR3 protein.

>TRBV5-1|TRBJ2-2
CASRQNTGELFF
>TRBV7-8|TRBJ2-7
CASSYLSNRVMGYEQYF
>TRBV27|TRBJ2-7
CASSLGTGFSYEQYF
>TRBV18|TRBJ2-7
CASSASSGIAYEQYF
>TRBV15|TRBJ1-1
CATSTGTGAPEAFF
>TRBV27|TRBJ2-1
CASSLVSGNNEQFF
>TRBV6-6|TRBJ1-4
CASNPRGWETNEKLFF
>TRBV5-1|TRBJ1-1
CASSFGRLNTEAFF
>TRBV5-1|TRBJ2-5
CASSLEWLAGGPVEETQYF
>TRBV7-8|TRBJ2-5
CASSPGGYQETQYF
>TRBV30|TRBJ1-5
CAWSGQGNQPQHF
>TRBV5-6|TRBJ2-5
CASSSGTGWEQYF
>TRBV21-1|TRBJ2-1
CASSNRYRQGLANEQFF
>TRBV6-5|TRBJ1-1
CASLDPGRYTEAFF
>TRBV28|TRBJ2-7
CASSLGVGRTEQYF
>TRBV5-1|TRBJ1-1
CASSLASAGAEAFF
>TRBV27|TRBJ2-3
CASSFLTSPTRNTQYF
>TRBV11-2|TRBJ2-2
CASSLIAGVLSGELFF
>TRBV4-1|TRBJ2-1
CASSQDMTATNEQFF
>TRBV6-1|TRBJ2-1
CASSEITSNEQFF
>TRBV5-5|TRBJ2-7
CASSFAGGSPYEQYF
>TRBV28|TRBJ2-7
CASSLFGTSSYEQYF
>TRBV27|TRBJ2-1
CASRPDRGLYNEQFF
>TRBV6-1|TRBJ2-6
CASSEFGTGFISGANVLTF
>TRBV9|TRBJ1-3
CASSVGGASGNTIYF
>TRBV29-1|TRBJ2-7
CSVVPTGGYEQYF
>TRBV9|TRBJ2-1
CASRRDGDGAPYNEQFF
>TRBV28|TRBJ1-2
CATRRGLYGYTF
>TRBV5-6|TRBJ2-5
CASSWRVLAGEETQYF
>TRBV28|TRBJ1-1
CASSFGQGNTEAFF
>TRBV6-1|TRBJ1-5
CASSGPGASNQPQHF
>TRBV28|TRBJ2-1
CASTRDRRNEQFF
>TRBV7-3|TRBJ1-5
CASSLAGGNNQPQHF
>TRBV21-1|TRBJ2-5
CASSKAPQGLGETQYF
>TRBV29-1|TRBJ1-2
CSVEEGTGEYGYTF
>TRBV7-9|TRBJ2-7
CASSSRGGGSYEQYF
>TRBV6-5|TRBJ2-1
CASSTSRTAAAEQFF
>TRBV13|TRBJ2-7
CASSLGTGGNEQYF
>TRBV28|TRBJ2-1
CASSFVLRGMNEQFF
>TRBV28|TRBJ2-7
CASSGGGGYYEQYF
>TRBV7-9|TRBJ2-6
CASTHLEGANVLTF
>TRBV7-9|TRBJ1-5
CASSAGLIGNQPQHF
>TRBV7-2|TRBJ1-5
CASSPGHGPNQPQHF
>TRBV2|TRBJ1-1
CASRLQGGSTEAFF
>TRBV13|TRBJ2-7
CASSFSSYEQYF
>TRBV18|TRBJ1-1
CASSQQANTEAFF
>TRBV7-3|TRBJ2-1
CASSFAGGSYNEQFF
>TRBV5-1|TRBJ2-7
CASSFQHSYEQYF
>TRBV6-6|TRBJ2-1
CASRERREVYNEQFF
>TRBV19|TRBJ1-1
CASSIMLNTEAFF
>TRBV2|TRBJ1-2
CASNGQGERYGYTF
>TRBV7-2|TRBJ2-3
CASSITGLGTGGTDTQYF
>TRBV15|TRBJ2-1
CATSPRRASGKYNEQFF
>TRBV28|TRBJ1-2
CASSLGSAYGYTF
>TRBV29-1|TRBJ2-3
CSVEGGLAGLTDTQYF
>TRBV29-1|TRBJ2-2
CSVDGREGDGELFF
>TRBV28|TRBJ2-1
CASSLALTSGSGNEQFF
>TRBV19|TRBJ1-5
CASSISGLTSNQPQHF
>TRBV2|TRBJ2-2
CASSEFGRRDGELFF
>TRBV9|TRBJ2-1
CASSVGTGDEQFF